This T cell receptor (beta chain) is from a study of beta chain features in type 1 diabetes. Study-wide results and caveats: Shorter templates may be favored by PCR, equally so in patients and controls. Resolution of whether HLA type affects TCRB rearrangement was not achieved here. Patients' naive, central memory and Treg TCRB repertoires seemed closer to one another than those of healthy donors.

Germline V gene sequence: CDR1 MDHEN, CDR2 SYDVKM. Trimming cost V 8 bases and J 4 bases; bases outside gene matches: 5. This CDR3 is 13 amino acids long. Investigators reverse transcribed all isolated RNA, so they sequenced expressed TCRB transcripts. Sequencing was performed with immunoSEQ multiplex PCR; in TCRdb, only in-frame clones are kept and a portion is missing. The profile shows fewer than 250,000 clones, 9% to 10% of them singletons. This clone was observed a few times. The antigen is unknown. There was one heparinised blood draw per donor, averaging about 116 mL. The rearrangement uses TRBV28 and TRBJ1-2; the match to TRBD1 covers 9 bases. This clonotype was sampled from a woman aged 18-29 years in good health. Sequences were obtained from naive CD4+ T cells from blood. CDR3 region: CASGGQGIYGYTF. CDR3 nucleotides: TGTGCCAGCGGGGGACAGGGAATCTATGGCTACACCTTC.